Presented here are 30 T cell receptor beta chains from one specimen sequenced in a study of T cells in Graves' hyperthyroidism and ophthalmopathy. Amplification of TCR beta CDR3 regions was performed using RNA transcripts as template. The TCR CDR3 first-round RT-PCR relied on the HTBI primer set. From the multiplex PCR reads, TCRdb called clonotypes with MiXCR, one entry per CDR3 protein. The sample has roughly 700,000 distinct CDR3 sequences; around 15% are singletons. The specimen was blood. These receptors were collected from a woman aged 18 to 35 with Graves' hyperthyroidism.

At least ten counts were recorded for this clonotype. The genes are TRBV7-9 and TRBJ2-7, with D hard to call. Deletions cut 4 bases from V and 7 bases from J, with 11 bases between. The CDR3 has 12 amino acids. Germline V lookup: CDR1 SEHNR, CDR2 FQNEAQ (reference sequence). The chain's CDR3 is CASSSPTGEQYF. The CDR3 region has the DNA TGTGCCAGCAGCTCCCCGACTGGGGAGCAGTACTTC.

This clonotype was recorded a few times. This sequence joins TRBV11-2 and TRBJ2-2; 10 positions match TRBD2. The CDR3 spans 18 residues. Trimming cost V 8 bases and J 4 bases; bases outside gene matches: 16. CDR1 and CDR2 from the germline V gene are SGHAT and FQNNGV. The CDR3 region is CASRGLKVWTSGTGELFF. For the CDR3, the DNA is TGTGCCAGCCGCGGATTAAAAGTTTGGACTAGCGGCACCGGGGAGCTGTTTTTT.

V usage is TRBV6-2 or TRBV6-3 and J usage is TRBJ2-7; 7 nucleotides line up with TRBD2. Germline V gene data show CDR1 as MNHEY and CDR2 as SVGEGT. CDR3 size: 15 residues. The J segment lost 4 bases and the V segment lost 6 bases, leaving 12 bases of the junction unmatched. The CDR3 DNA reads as TGTGCCAGCAGCCCGCATTGGGCTAGCGGATACGAGCAGTACTTC. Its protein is CASSPHWASGYEQYF.

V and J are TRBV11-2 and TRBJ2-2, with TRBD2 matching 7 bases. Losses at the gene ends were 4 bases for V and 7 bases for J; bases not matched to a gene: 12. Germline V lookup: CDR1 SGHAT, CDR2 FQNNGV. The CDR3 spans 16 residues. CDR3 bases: TGTGCCAGCAGCTCGCTAGCGGTGGTGAAAGGCGGGGAGCTGTTTTTT. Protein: CASSSLAVVKGGELFF.

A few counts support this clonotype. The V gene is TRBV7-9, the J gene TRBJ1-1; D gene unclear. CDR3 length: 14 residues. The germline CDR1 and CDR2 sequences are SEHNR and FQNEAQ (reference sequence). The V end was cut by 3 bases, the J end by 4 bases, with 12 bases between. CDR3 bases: TGTGCCAGCAGCTTGGACCCTTTCCCCACTGAAGCTTTCTTT. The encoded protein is CASSLDPFPTEAFF.

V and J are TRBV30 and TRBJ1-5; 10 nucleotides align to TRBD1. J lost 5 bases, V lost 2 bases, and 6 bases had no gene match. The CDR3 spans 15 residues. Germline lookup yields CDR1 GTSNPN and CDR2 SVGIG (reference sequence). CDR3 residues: CAWSTTGQGYQPQHF. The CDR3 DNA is TGTGCCTGGAGTACTACGGGACAGGGGTATCAGCCCCAGCATTTT.

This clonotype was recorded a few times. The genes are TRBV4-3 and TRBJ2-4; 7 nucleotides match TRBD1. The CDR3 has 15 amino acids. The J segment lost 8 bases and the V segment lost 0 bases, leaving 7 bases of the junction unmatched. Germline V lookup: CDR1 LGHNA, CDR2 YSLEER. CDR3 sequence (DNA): TGCGCCAGCAGCCAAGATTCGGACAGGTTATACATTCAGTACTTC. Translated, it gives CASSQDSDRLYIQYF.

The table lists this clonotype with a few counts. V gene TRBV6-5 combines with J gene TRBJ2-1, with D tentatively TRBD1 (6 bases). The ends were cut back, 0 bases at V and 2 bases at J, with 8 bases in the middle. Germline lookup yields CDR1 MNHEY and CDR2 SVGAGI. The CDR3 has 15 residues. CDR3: CASSYSDSPYNEQFF. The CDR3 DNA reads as TGTGCCAGCAGTTACTCGGACAGCCCCTACAATGAGCAGTTCTTC.

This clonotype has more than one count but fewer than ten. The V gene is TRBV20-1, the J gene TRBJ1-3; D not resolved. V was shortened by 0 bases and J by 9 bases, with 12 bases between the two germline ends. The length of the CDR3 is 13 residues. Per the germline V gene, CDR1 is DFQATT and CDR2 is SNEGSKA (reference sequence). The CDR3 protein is CSARDLVAGTIYF. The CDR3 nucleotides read TGCAGTGCTAGAGATTTGGTGGCGGGCACCATATATTTT.

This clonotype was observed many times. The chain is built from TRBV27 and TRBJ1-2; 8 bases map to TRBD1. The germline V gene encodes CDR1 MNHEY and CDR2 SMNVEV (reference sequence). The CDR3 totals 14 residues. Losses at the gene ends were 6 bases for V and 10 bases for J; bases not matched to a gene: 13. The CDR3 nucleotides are TGTGCCAGCAGCCGGACAGGGAGGGGGGGTGTCTACACCTTC. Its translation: CASSRTGRGGVYTF.

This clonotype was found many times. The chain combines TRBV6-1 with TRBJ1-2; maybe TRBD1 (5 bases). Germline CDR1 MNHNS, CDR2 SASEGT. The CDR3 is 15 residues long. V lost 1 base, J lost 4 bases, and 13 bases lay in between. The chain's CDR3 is CASSEELGTVYGYTF. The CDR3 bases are TGTGCCAGCAGTGAAGAACTAGGGACGGTCTATGGCTACACCTTC.

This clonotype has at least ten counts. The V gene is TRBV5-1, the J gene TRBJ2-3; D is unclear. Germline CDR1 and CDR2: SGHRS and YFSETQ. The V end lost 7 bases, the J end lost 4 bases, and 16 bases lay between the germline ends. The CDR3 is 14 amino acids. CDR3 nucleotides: TGCGCCAGCCAGGCCCTTTGGTACGCAGATACGCAGTATTTT. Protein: CASQALWYADTQYF.

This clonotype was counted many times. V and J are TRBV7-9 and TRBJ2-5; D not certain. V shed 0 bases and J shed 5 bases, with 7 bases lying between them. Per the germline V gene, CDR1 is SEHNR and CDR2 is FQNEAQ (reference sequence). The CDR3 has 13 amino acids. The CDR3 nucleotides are TGTGCCAGCAGCTTAGCTAGTCAGGAGACCCAGTACTTC. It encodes CASSLASQETQYF.

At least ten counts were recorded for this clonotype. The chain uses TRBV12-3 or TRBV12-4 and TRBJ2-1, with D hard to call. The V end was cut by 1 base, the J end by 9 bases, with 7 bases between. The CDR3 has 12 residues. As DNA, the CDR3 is TGTGCCAGCAGTTTAGGCTGGAGTGAGCAGTTCTTC. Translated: CASSLGWSEQFF.

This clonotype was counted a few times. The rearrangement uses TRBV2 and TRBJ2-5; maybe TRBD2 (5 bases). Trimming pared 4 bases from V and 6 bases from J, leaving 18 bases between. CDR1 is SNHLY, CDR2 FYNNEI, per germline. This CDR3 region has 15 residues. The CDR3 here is CASSALGNTMKTQYF. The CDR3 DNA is TGTGCCAGCAGTGCACTCGGGAATACGATGAAGACCCAGTACTTC.

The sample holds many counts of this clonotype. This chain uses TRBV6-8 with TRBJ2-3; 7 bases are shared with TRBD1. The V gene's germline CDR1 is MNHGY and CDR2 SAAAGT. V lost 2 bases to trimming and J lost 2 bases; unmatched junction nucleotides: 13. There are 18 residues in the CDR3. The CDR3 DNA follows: TGTGCCAGCAGTTACAGGGGGCCCGGTTCCACGGACACAGATACGCAGTATTTT. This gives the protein CASSYRGPGSTDTDTQYF.

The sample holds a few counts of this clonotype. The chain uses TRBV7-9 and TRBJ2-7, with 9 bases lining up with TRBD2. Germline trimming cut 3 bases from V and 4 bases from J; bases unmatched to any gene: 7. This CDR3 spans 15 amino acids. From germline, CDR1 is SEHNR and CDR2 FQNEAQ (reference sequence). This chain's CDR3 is CASSFGGLASYEQYF. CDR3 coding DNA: TGTGCCAGCAGCTTCGGCGGACTAGCGTCTTACGAGCAGTACTTC.

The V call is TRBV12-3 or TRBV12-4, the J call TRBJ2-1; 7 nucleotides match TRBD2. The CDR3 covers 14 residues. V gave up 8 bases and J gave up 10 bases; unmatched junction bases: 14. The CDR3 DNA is TGTGCCAGCTCGGCTAGCGGAGAGGAGTGGGAGCAGTTCTTC. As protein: CASSASGEEWEQFF.

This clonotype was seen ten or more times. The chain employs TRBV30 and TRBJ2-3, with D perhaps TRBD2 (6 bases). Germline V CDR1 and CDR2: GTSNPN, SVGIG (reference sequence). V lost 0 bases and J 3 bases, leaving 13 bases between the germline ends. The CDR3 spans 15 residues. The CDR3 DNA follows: TGTGCCTGGAGTGTACGTCTAGCGCAAACAGATACGCAGTATTTT. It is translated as CAWSVRLAQTDTQYF.

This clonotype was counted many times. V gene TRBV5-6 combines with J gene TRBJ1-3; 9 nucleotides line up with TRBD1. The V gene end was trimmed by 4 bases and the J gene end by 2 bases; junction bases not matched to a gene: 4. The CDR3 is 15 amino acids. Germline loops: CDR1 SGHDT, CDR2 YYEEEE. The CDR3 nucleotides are TGTGCCAGCAGCCCCTGGACAGGGGCTGGAAACACCATATATTTT. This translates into CASSPWTGAGNTIYF.

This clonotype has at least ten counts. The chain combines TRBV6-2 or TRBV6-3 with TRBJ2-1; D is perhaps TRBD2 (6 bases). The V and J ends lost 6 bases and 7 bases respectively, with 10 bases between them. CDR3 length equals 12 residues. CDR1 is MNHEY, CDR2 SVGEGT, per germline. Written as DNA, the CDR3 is TGTGCCAGCAGGGGGAGGAAAAATGAGCAGTTCTTC. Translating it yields CASRGRKNEQFF.

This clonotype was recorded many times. The CDR3 nucleotides are TGTGCCAGCAGTTACCGAATGGGGATTGGAGGAGATACGCAGTATTTT. Translating gives CASSYRMGIGGDTQYF. The chain uses TRBV6-5 and TRBJ2-3; D may be TRBD2 (5 bases). This CDR3 is built from 16 residues. V dropped 2 bases and J dropped 5 bases, with 17 bases sitting between them. CDR1 and CDR2 from the germline V gene are MNHEY and SVGAGI.

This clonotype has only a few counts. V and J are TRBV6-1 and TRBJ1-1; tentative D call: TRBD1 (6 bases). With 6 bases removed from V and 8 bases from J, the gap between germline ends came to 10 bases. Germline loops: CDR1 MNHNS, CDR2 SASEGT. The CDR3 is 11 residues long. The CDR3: CASRSRGEAFF. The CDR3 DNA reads TGTGCCAGCAGGTCCAGGGGAGAAGCTTTCTTT.

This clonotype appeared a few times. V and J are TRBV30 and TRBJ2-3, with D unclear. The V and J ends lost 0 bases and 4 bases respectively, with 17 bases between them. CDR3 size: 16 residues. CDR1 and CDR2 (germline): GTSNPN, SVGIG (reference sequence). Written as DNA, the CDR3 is TGTGCCTGGAGTGTATTATCGGTTATTTCGGCAGATACGCAGTATTTT. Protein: CAWSVLSVISADTQYF. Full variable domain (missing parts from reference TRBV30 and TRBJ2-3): SQTIHQWPATLVQPVGSPLSLECTVEGTSNPNLYWYRQAAGRGLQLLFYSVGIGQISSEVPQNLSASRPQDRQFILSSKKLLLSDSGFYLCAWSVLSVISADTQYFGPGTRLTVL.

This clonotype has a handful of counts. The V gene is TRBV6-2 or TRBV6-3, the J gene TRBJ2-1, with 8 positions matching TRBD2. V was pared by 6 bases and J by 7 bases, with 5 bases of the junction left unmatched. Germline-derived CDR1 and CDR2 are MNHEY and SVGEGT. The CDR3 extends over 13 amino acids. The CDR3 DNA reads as TGTGCCAGCAGGGGACTAGGGTTTAATGAGCAGTTCTTC. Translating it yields CASRGLGFNEQFF.

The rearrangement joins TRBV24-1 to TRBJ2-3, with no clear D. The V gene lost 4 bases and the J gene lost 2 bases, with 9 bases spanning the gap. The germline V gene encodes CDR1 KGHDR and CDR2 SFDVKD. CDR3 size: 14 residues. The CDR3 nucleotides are TGTGCCACCAGTGAATCCGGAACCACAGATACGCAGTATTTT. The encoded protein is CATSESGTTDTQYF.

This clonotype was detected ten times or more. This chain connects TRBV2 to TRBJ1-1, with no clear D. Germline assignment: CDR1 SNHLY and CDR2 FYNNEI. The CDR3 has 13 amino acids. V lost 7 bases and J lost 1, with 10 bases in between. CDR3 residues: CASKNPSNTEAFF. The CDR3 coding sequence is TGTGCCAGCAAGAACCCATCGAACACTGAAGCTTTCTTT.

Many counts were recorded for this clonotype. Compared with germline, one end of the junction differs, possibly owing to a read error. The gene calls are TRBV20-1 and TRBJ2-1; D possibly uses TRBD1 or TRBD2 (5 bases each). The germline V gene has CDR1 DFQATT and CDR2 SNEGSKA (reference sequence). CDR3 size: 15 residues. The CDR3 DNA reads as TGCAGTGCCAGAGTGGGGGATAGCTCCTACAATGAGCAGTTCTTC. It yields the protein CSARVGDSSYNEQFF.

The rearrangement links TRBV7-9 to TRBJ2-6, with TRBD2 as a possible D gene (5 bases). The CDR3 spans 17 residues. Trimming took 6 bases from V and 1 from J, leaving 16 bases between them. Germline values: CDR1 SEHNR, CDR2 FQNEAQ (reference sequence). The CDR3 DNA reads TGTGCCAGCAGACCGAAGAACGGGGTGTCTGGGGCCAACGTCCTGACTTTC. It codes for CASRPKNGVSGANVLTF.

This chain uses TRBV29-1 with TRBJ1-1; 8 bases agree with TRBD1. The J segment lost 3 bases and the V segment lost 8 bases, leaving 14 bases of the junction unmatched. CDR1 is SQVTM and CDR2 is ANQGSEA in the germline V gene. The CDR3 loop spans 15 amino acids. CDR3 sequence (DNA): TGCAGCTTCGTCATCAGGGGGCGGCCTGACACTGAAGCTTTCTTT. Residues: CSFVIRGRPDTEAFF.